This T cell receptor beta chain was found in a study of blood T cell repertoires in COVID-19. Across the study: Sites across the United States, Italy and Spain contributed samples from acute and convalescent COVID-19. Sources were T cells, B-cell-depleted T cells, or PBMCs; the material itself was cDNA or gDNA.

CDR3 length: 11 residues. Germline values: CDR1 DFQATT, CDR2 SNEGSKA (reference sequence). The V and J ends lost 3 bases and 7 bases respectively, with 10 bases between them. The sample holds many counts of this clone. Study processing details: Quantification of nucleated cells was approximated via reference gene primer amplification. The assay was immunoSEQ multiplex PCR, and TCRdb's table has in-frame clones only and misses some. V and J calls and clone size are copied from that table; D and trimming were computed from the DNA. This table has 55,000 to 75,000 clones, around 80% appearing once. The source is a man between 60 and 75 years old with acute or convalescent COVID-19. Sequencing input: peripheral blood. The chain joins TRBV20-1 to TRBJ2-7; D possibly corresponds to TRBD2 (6 bases). The chain's CDR3 is CSARRGREQYF. The CDR3 bases are TGCAGTGCTAGGAGAGGGAGGGAGCAGTACTTC.